The rows below give T cell receptor beta chains drawn from one sample of a study of CD8+ T cells in alopecia areata. Clones were sequenced by immunoSEQ multiplex PCR, and TCRdb holds only the in-frame ones, with some missing. The sample comprises under 150,000 clones, around three fifths of which are singletons, and about 3.4% rests with the top ten. The sequenced sample was CD4+ T cells sorted from blood, obtained at week 24, from a patient treated with tofacitinib. These receptors were taken from a human donor with alopecia areata. Both conserved end residues are part of each CDR3. A D gene is named only where the DNA matches it firmly. Expanded clones get a size class; other rows say once, few or many, or leave the size out.

size,J,V,D,CDR3,DNA
-,TRBJ1-2,TRBV29-1,TRBD1,CSGGGQNYGYTF,TGCAGCGGGGGGGGACAGAACTATGGCTACACCTTC
few,TRBJ2-1,TRBV29-1,-,CSVPVQRSYNEQFF,TGCAGCGTTCCAGTACAGCGTTCCTACAATGAGCAGTTCTTC
-,TRBJ2-5,TRBV5-1,-,CASSISGPYQETQYF,TGCGCCAGCAGCATCAGCGGACCGTACCAAGAGACCCAGTACTTC
-,TRBJ2-3,TRBV25-1,-,CASSVTDTQYF,TGTGCCAGCAGCGTCACAGATACGCAGTATTTT
-,TRBJ1-4,TRBV4-3,TRBD1,CASSRGDRNVEKLFF,TGCGCCAGCAGCCGAGGGGACAGGAACGTTGAAAAACTGTTTTTT
-,TRBJ1-2,TRBV11-2,TRBD1,CASSAADRANYGYTF,TGTGCCAGCAGCGCCGCCGACAGGGCCAACTATGGCTACACCTTC
-,TRBJ1-1,TRBV11-1,-,CASSFLGGTEAFF,TGTGCCAGCAGCTTCCTCGGCGGGACTGAAGCTTTCTTT
-,TRBJ2-3,TRBV19,-,CASMSLQGDTQYF,TGTGCCAGTATGAGCCTCCAGGGAGATACGCAGTATTTT
few,TRBJ2-7,TRBV5-6,-,CASSSGWYYEQYF,TGTGCCAGCAGTTCCGGGTGGTACTACGAGCAGTACTTC
-,TRBJ2-1,TRBV4-1,-,CASSRTEGYSSYNEQFF,TGCGCCAGCAGCCGGACTGAAGGCTATAGCTCCTACAATGAGCAGTTCTTC
-,TRBJ2-7,TRBV20-1,TRBD1,CSARTGDEQYF,TGCAGTGCACGTACAGGGGACGAGCAGTACTTC
-,TRBJ1-2,TRBV4-2,TRBD1,CASSLAGQTNYGYTF,TGTGCCAGCAGCTTGGCGGGACAGACTAACTATGGCTACACCTTC
-,TRBJ2-5,TRBV14,-,CASSQDIGRETQYF,TGTGCCAGCAGCCAAGACATCGGGCGGGAGACCCAGTACTTC
-,TRBJ2-5,TRBV4-3,-,CASSQDLARLETQYF,TGCGCCAGCAGCCAAGACCTAGCTCGATTAGAGACCCAGTACTTC
-,TRBJ2-2,TRBV2,-,CASSEAGFTGELFF,TGTGCCAGCAGTGAGGCGGGGTTCACCGGGGAGCTGTTTTTT
few,TRBJ1-5,TRBV6-5,TRBD1,CASRTGLDQPQHF,TGTGCCAGCAGGACAGGGTTGGATCAGCCCCAGCATTTT
-,TRBJ1-2,TRBV10-3,TRBD1,CAISEQDRIYGYTF,TGTGCCATCAGTGAGCAGGACAGGATTTATGGCTACACCTTC
-,TRBJ2-7,TRBV5-1,TRBD1,CASSLRTGDPYEQYF,TGCGCCAGCAGCTTGCGGACAGGGGATCCCTACGAGCAGTACTTC
-,TRBJ1-1,TRBV7-2,-,CASSLGMNTEAFF,TGTGCCAGCAGCTTAGGAATGAACACTGAAGCTTTCTTT
-,TRBJ2-4,TRBV6-5,-,CASSYDYIQYF,TGTGCCAGCAGTTACGATTACATTCAGTACTTC
-,TRBJ1-5,TRBV29-1,-,CSVGEGNNQPQHF,TGCAGCGTTGGGGAGGGTAACAATCAGCCCCAGCATTTT
-,TRBJ1-2,TRBV2,TRBD1,CASSGRTGNYGYTF,TGTGCCAGCAGTGGGAGGACAGGCAACTATGGCTACACCTTC
few,TRBJ2-4,TRBV2,TRBD2,CASSVAGVAKNIQYF,TGTGCCAGCAGTGTAGCGGGGGTCGCCAAAAACATTCAGTACTTC
-,TRBJ1-1,TRBV30,-,CAWPARAFF,TGTGCCTGGCCAGCGAGAGCTTTCTTT
-,TRBJ2-3,TRBV30,-,CAWRRGGSTDTQYF,TGTGCCTGGAGGCGTGGGGGGAGCACAGATACGCAGTATTTT
-,TRBJ2-3,TRBV6-1,-,CASSVTSTDTQYF,TGTGCCAGCAGTGTTACTAGCACAGATACGCAGTATTTT
few,TRBJ1-6,TRBV18,TRBD1,CASSLSGGASSPLHF,TGTGCCAGCTCACTCTCAGGGGGCGCAAGCTCACCCCTCCACTTT
few,TRBJ1-5,TRBV29-1,-,CSVEYPGANQPQHF,TGCAGCGTTGAATACCCGGGAGCAAATCAGCCCCAGCATTTT
-,TRBJ2-5,TRBV23-1,TRBD2,CASSHHGLAETNQETQYF,TGCGCCAGCAGTCATCACGGACTAGCGGAGACCAACCAAGAGACCCAGTACTTC
few,TRBJ1-5,TRBV30,TRBD1,CAWSGGQENQPQHF,TGTGCCTGGAGTGGTGGACAGGAGAATCAGCCCCAGCATTTT
-,TRBJ1-6,TRBV10-2,TRBD1,CASSVATGGRYASPLHF,TGCGCCAGCAGTGTGGCGACAGGGGGCCGTTATGCTTCACCCCTCCACTTT
-,TRBJ2-5,TRBV29-1,-,CSVERGETQYF,TGCAGCGTTGAGCGGGGAGAGACCCAGTACTTC
-,TRBJ1-1,TRBV6-4,-,CASRVDPFGTEAFF,TGTGCCAGCAGAGTCGACCCCTTCGGCACTGAAGCTTTCTTT
-,TRBJ1-5,TRBV7-2,-,CASSLGAQMRPQHF,TGTGCCAGCAGCTTAGGGGCTCAGATGCGGCCCCAGCATTTT
-,TRBJ2-5,TRBV15,-,CATSLDAPRAQYF,TGTGCCACCAGCCTGGACGCCCCGAGGGCCCAGTACTTC
once,TRBJ1-2,TRBV5-1,-,CASSLGRSLYGYTF,TGCGCCAGCAGCTTAGGTCGTTCCCTCTATGGCTACACCTTC
-,TRBJ2-5,TRBV5-1,-,CASSLVSKQETQYF,TGCGCCAGCAGCTTGGTGTCAAAACAAGAGACCCAGTACTTC
few,TRBJ2-5,TRBV4-2,-,CASSRRGETQYF,TGTGCCAGCAGCCGGCGAGGGGAGACCCAGTACTTC
-,TRBJ2-3,TRBV5-4,TRBD2,CASSRTSADTQYF,TGTGCCAGCAGCCGGACTAGCGCAGATACGCAGTATTTT
-,TRBJ2-7,TRBV5-1,TRBD2,CASSSSGGAYEQYF,TGCGCCAGCAGCTCTAGCGGGGGGGCCTACGAGCAGTACTTC
-,TRBJ2-1,TRBV29-1,-,CSVASSSYNEQFF,TGCAGCGTTGCCTCTAGCTCCTACAATGAGCAGTTCTTC
few,TRBJ1-1,TRBV10-3,-,CAISELRNTEAFF,TGTGCCATCAGTGAGCTGCGGAACACTGAAGCTTTCTTT
-,TRBJ2-5,TRBV5-1,-,CASSLDVRGGETQYF,TGCGCCAGCAGCTTGGATGTCAGGGGGGGAGAGACCCAGTACTTC
-,TRBJ1-1,TRBV7-2,-,CASSLGPLNTEAFF,TGTGCCAGCAGCTTAGGACCATTGAACACTGAAGCTTTCTTT
few,TRBJ1-2,TRBV29-1,TRBD1,CSVGQGEHGYTF,TGCAGCGTTGGGCAGGGGGAACATGGCTACACCTTC
-,TRBJ2-5,TRBV5-1,-,CASSLLGTPRETQYF,TGCGCCAGCAGCTTACTAGGGACCCCAAGAGAGACCCAGTACTTC
-,TRBJ1-2,TRBV18,-,CASSPGDGYTF,TGTGCCAGCTCACCAGGGGATGGCTACACCTTC
few,TRBJ2-7,TRBV7-9,-,CASSLSAYEQYF,TGTGCCAGCAGCTTGTCTGCTTACGAGCAGTACTTC
-,TRBJ1-1,TRBV29-1,TRBD1,CSVSGTVNTEAFF,TGCAGCGTTTCCGGGACAGTGAACACTGAAGCTTTCTTT
-,TRBJ1-1,TRBV29-1,-,CSAITLGANTEAFF,TGCAGCGCCATTACCCTGGGAGCGAACACTGAAGCTTTCTTT
-,TRBJ1-6,TRBV10-2,-,CASSDHITAPLHF,TGCGCCAGCAGTGACCACATAACAGCCCCCCTCCACTTT
-,TRBJ2-1,TRBV2,-,CASSEGPGEQFF,TGTGCCAGCAGTGAGGGGCCCGGTGAGCAGTTCTTC
-,TRBJ1-3,TRBV23-1,-,CASSPERQASGNTIYF,TGCGCCAGCAGCCCCGAGAGGCAGGCCTCTGGAAACACCATATATTTT
-,TRBJ1-2,TRBV9,-,CASSARPGLNYGYTF,TGTGCCAGCAGCGCTCGGCCTGGCCTTAACTATGGCTACACCTTC